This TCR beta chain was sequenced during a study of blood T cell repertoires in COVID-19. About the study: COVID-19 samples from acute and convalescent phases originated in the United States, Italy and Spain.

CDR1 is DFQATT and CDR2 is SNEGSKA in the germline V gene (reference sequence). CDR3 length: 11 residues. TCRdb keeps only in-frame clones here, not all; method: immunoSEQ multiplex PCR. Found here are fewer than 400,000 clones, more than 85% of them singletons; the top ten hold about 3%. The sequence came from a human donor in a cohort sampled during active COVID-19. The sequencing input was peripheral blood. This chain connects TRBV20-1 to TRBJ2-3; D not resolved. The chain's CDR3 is CSAWRTDTQYF. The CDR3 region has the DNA TGCAGCGCATGGCGCACAGATACGCAGTATTTT.